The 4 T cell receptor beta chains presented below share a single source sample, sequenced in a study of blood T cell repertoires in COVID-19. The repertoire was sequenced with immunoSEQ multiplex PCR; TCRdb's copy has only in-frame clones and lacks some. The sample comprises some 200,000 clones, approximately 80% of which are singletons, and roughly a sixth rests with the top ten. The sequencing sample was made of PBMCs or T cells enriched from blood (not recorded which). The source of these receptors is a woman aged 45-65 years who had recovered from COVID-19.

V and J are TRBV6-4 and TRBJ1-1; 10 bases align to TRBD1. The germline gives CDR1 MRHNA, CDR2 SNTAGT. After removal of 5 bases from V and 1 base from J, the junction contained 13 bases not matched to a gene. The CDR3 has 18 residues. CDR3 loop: CASSSTWTGGVANTEAFF. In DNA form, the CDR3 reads TGTGCCAGCAGTTCGACCTGGACAGGGGGGGTTGCGAACACTGAAGCTTTCTTT.

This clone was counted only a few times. The CDR3 here is CASSSTSGRIYNEQFF. As DNA, the CDR3 is TGTGCCAGCAGCTCAACTAGCGGGAGGATCTACAATGAGCAGTTCTTC. The V call is TRBV7-3, the J call TRBJ2-1, with TRBD2 matching 12 bases. Germline V CDR1 and CDR2: SGHTA, FQGTGA. The CDR3 is 16 amino acids. Trimming at V came to 4 bases and at J to 3 bases, leaving 4 bases not matched to a gene.

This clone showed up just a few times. CDR3 region: CASSLVGAGGETQYF. DNA of the CDR3: TGTGCCAGCAGCTTAGTAGGAGCGGGAGGAGAGACCCAGTACTTC. The genes are TRBV7-9 and TRBJ2-5; TRBD2 aligns across 9 bases. CDR1 SEHNR and CDR2 FQNEAQ come from the germline V gene (reference sequence). J was trimmed by 4 bases and V by 1 base; bases with no gene match: 4. The CDR3 covers 15 residues.

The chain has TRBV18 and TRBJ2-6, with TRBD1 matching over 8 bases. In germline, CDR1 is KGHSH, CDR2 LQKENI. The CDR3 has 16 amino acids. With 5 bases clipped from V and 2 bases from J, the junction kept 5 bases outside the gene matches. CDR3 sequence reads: CASSVQGATGANVLTF. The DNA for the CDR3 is TGTGCCAGCTCAGTCCAGGGGGCGACTGGGGCCAACGTCCTGACTTTC.